This is a list of T cell receptor beta chains from one sample in a study of identical twins. MiXCR was run by TCRdb on the 5' RACE reads, yielding one entry per CDR3 protein. The table lists about 720,000 distinct CDR3 sequences, 8% to 9% of them singletons, with 0.75% to 1% in the top ten. These same records also appear under a second study, on yellow fever vaccine responses in identical twins.

Material: PBMCs. The receptors derive from a woman aged 18-29 years in good health. CDR3s include the opening cysteine and the closing phenylalanine or tryptophan.

V: TRBV6-2/TRBV6-3; length: 15; J: TRBJ2-7; CDR3: CASSSHRGLGNEQYF
V: TRBV2; length: 12; J: TRBJ2-7; CDR3: CASSEAWREQYF
V: TRBV6-1; length: 14; J: TRBJ2-5; CDR3: CASGRASGKETQYF
V: TRBV20-1; length: 15; J: TRBJ2-5; CDR3: CSAPRLAGNQETQYF
V: TRBV9; length: 13; J: TRBJ2-5; CDR3: CASSLDISETQYF
V: TRBV29-1; length: 13; J: TRBJ1-1; CDR3: CSVDTGGELEAFF
V: TRBV19; length: 15; J: TRBJ2-3; CDR3: CASSNSGVSTDTQYF
V: TRBV4-2; length: 17; J: TRBJ2-2; CDR3: CASSQPGAGATTGELFF
V: TRBV20-1; length: 14; J: TRBJ2-7; CDR3: CSASSRDRGYEQYF
V: TRBV3-1; length: 15; J: TRBJ2-7; CDR3: CASSQIAGAAYEQYF
V: TRBV20-1; length: 14; J: TRBJ1-2; CDR3: CSARVSGGAYGYTF
V: TRBV2; length: 14; J: TRBJ1-1; CDR3: CASSVLQGNTEAFF
V: TRBV3-1; length: 19; J: TRBJ2-1; CDR3: CATTQDRIRLAGSSNEQFF
V: TRBV5-6; length: 17; J: TRBJ2-4; CDR3: CASSKMDGQVAKNIQYF
V: TRBV27; length: 17; J: TRBJ2-7; CDR3: CASSFLPNRPGSYEQYF
V: TRBV12-3/TRBV12-4; length: 14; J: TRBJ1-3; CDR3: CASSRQVEGNTIYF
V: TRBV20-1; length: 13; J: TRBJ2-7; CDR3: CSQDRGLSYEQYF